This TCR beta chain was found in a study of cytomegalovirus exposure and HLA in healthy donors. Amplification used 60 Vbeta primers and 13 Jbeta primers. Only in-frame clones appear in the TCRdb table, and some are missing; sequencing was by immunoSEQ multiplex PCR. The profile covers some 95,000 clones, with around four fifths appearing a single time and 4.1% taken by the ten largest. What was sequenced was PBMCs. This TCR derives from a woman aged 40 to 50 in good health and CMV-seropositive.

In nucleotides, the CDR3 is TGTGCCAGCAGGACAGCTGAATTAATGAACACTGAAGCTTTCTTT. Amino acids: CASRTAELMNTEAFF. The rearrangement links TRBV6-6 to TRBJ1-1; D might be TRBD1 (5 bases). Germline loops: CDR1 MNHNY, CDR2 SVGAGI (reference sequence). CDR3 length: 15 amino acids. Deletions cut 6 bases from V and 0 bases from J, with 14 bases between.